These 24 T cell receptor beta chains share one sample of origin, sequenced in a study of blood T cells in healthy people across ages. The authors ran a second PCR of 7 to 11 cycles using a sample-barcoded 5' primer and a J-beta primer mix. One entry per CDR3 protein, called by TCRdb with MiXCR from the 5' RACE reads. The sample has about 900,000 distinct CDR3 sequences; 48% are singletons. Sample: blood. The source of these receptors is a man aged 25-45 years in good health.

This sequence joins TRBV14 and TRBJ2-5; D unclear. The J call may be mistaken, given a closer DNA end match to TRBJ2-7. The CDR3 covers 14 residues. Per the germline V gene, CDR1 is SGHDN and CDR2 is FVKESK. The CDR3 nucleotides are TGTGCCAGCAGCCAAGACACGAATACCTACGAGCAGTACTTC. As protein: CASSQDTNTYEQYF.

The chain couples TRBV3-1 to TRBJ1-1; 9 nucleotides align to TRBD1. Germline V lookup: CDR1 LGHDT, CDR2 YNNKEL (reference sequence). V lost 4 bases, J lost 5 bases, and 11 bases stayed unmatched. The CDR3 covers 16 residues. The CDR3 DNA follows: TGTGCCAGCAGCCGAGGGACAGGGTTCACAGGGACTGAAGCTTTCTTT. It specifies CASSRGTGFTGTEAFF.

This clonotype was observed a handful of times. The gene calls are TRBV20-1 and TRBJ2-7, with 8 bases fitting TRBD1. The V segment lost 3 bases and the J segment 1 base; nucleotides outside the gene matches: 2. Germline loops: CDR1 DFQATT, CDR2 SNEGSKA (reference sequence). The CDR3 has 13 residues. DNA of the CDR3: TGCAGTGCTAGTGACAGGGGTTCCTACGAGCAGTACTTC. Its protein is CSASDRGSYEQYF.

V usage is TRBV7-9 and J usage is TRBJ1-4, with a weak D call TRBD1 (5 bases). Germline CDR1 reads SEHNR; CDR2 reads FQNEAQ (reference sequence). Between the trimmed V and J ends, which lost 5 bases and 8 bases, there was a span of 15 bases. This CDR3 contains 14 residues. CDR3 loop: CASSIRGPTEKLFF. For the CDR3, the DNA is TGTGCCAGCAGCATAAGGGGACCGACCGAAAAACTGTTTTTT.

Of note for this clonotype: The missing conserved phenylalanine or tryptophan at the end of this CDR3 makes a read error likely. The CDR3 reads CASRPPGSYNEQFV. CDR3 nucleotide sequence: TGTGCCAGCCGCCCCCCAGGCAGTTACAATGAGCAGTTCGTC. This chain connects TRBV27 to TRBJ2-1, with D unresolved. V lost 8 bases and J 4 bases, leaving 15 bases between the germline ends. Germline-derived CDR1 and CDR2 are MNHEY and SMNVEV (reference sequence). The CDR3 spans 14 residues.

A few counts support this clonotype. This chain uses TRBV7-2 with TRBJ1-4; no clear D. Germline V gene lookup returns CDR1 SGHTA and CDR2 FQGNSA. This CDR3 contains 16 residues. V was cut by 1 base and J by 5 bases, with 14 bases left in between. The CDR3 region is CASSLGVARGNEKLFF. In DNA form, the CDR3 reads TGTGCCAGCAGCTTAGGGGTGGCCCGCGGGAATGAAAAACTGTTTTTT.

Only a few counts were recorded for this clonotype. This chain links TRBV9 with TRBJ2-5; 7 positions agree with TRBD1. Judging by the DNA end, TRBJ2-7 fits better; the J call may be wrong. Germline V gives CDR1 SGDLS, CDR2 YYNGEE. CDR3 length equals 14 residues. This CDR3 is CASSGQGNNHEQYF. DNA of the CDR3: TGTGCCAGCAGCGGACAGGGTAATAATCACGAGCAGTACTTC.

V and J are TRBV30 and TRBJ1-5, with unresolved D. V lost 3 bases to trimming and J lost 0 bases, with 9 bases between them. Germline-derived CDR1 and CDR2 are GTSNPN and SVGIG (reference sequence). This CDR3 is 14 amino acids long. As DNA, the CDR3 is TGTGCCTGGAGCGGACGTCTTAGCAATCAGCCCCAGCATTTT. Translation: CAWSGRLSNQPQHF.

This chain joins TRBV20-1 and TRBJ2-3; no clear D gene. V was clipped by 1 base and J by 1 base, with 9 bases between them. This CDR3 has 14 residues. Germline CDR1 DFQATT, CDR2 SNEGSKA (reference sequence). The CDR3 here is CSARARYGTDTQYF. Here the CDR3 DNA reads TGCAGTGCTAGAGCTAGGTACGGCACAGATACGCAGTATTTT.

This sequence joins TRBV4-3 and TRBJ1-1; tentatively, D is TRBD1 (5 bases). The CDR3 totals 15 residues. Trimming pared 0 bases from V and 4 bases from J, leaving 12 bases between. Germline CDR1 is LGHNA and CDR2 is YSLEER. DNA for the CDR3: TGCGCCAGCAGCCAAGAGCGCCAAAGGGGCACTGAAGCTTTCTTT. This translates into CASSQERQRGTEAFF.

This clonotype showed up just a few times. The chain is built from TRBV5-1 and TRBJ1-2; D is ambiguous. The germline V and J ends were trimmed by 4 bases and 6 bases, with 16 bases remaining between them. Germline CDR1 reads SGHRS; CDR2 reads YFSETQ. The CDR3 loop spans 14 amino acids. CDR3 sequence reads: CASSLPGGRDGYTF. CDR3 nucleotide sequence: TGCGCCAGCAGCCTTCCAGGAGGGAGGGATGGCTACACCTTC. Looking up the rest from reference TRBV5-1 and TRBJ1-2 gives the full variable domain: KAGVTQTPRYLIKTRGQQVTLSCSPISGHRSVSWYQQTPGQGLQFLFEYFSETQRNKGNFPGRFSGRQFSNSRSEMNVSTLELGDSALYLCASSLPGGRDGYTFGSGTRLTVV.

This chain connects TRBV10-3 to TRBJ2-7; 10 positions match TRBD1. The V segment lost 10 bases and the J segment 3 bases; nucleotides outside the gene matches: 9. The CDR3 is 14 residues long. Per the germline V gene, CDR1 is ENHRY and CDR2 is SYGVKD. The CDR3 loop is CATIGQGGSYEQYF. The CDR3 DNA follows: TGTGCCACTATAGGACAGGGGGGGAGCTACGAGCAGTACTTC.

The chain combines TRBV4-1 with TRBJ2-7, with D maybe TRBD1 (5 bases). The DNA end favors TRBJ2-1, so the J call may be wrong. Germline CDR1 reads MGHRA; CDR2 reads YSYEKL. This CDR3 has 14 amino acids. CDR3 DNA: TGCGCCAGCGGGGTCAAGGGGAATCAAGATGAGCAGTTCTTC. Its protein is CASGVKGNQDEQFF.

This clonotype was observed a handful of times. The CDR3 DNA is TGTGCCAGCAGCCCTCCCGAAAGGTTCTACAATGAGCAGTTCTTC. This encodes CASSPPERFYNEQFF. The rearrangement links TRBV9 to TRBJ2-1; D is uncertain. The CDR3 has 15 amino acids. Germline CDR1 reads SGDLS; CDR2 reads YYNGEE. V lost 4 bases to trimming and J lost 3 bases, with 14 bases between them.

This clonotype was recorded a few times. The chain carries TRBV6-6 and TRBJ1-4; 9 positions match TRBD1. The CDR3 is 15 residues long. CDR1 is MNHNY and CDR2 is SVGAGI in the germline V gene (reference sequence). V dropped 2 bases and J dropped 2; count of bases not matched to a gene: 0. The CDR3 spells CASSYGQGTNEKLFF. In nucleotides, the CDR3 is TGTGCCAGCAGTTACGGACAGGGGACTAATGAAAAACTGTTTTTT.

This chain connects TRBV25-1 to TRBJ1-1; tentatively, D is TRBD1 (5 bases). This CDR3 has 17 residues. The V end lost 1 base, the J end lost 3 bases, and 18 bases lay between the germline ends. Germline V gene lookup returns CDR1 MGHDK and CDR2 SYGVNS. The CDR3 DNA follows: TGTGCCAGCAGTGAATTGAGGAGCTCGGGGACGGACACTGAAGCTTTCTTT. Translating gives CASSELRSSGTDTEAFF.

The CDR3 coding sequence is TGTGCCAGCAGCGTGATGTGGGGGGGGAGCACAGATACGCAGTATTTT. Its translation: CASSVMWGGSTDTQYF. The rearrangement uses TRBV9 and TRBJ2-3; 7 bases agree with TRBD2. The CDR3 is 16 amino acids. Germline V lookup: CDR1 SGDLS, CDR2 YYNGEE. With 2 bases clipped from V and 0 bases from J, the junction kept 6 bases outside the gene matches. The full variable domain, rest sourced from reference TRBV9 and TRBJ2-3, is DSGVTQTPKHLITATGQRVTLRCSPRSGDLSVYWYQQSLDQGLQFLIQYYNGEERAKGNILERFSAQQFPDLHSELNLSSLELGDSALYFCASSVMWGGSTDTQYFGPGTRLTVL.

This chain's CDR3 is CASSYSRDRAEETQYF. The DNA of the CDR3 is TGTGCCAGCAGTTACTCACGGGACAGGGCTGAAGAGACCCAGTACTTC. This chain links TRBV6-5 with TRBJ2-5, with 9 bases matching TRBD1. The CDR3 covers 16 residues. Germline V gene lookup returns CDR1 MNHEY and CDR2 SVGAGI. The ends lost 0 bases at V and 3 bases at J; junction bases unmatched: 5.

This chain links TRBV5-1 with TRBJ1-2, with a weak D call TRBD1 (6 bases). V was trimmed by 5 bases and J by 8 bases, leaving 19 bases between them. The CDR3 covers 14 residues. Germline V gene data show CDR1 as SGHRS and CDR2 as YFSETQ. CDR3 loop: CASSHSRGRKGYTF. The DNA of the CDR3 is TGCGCCAGCAGTCACTCCAGGGGTCGTAAAGGCTACACCTTC.

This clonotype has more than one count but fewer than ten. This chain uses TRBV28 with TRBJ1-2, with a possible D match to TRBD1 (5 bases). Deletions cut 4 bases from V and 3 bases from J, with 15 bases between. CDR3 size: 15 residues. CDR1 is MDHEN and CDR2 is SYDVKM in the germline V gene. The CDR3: CASSSPGAGYYGYTF. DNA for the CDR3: TGTGCCAGCAGTTCCCCGGGAGCAGGGTACTATGGCTACACCTTC.

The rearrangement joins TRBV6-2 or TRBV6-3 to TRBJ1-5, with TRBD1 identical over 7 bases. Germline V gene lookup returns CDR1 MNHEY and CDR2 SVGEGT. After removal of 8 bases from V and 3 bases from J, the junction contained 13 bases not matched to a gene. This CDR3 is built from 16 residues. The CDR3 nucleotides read TGTGCCAGCTCAAGAGGGTTCGGGACAGACAATCAGCCCCAGCATTTT. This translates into CASSRGFGTDNQPQHF.

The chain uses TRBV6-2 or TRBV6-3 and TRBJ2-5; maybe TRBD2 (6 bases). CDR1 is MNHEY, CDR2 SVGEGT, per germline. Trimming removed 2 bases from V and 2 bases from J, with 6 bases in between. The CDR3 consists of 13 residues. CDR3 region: CASSYREQETQYF. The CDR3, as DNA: TGTGCCAGCAGTTACCGGGAGCAAGAGACCCAGTACTTC.

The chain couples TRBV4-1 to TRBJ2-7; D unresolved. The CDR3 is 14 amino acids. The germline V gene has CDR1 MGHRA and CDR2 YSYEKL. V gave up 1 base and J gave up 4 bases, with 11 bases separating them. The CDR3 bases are TGCGCCAGCAGCCAAGCAGTAAGTGGGTACGAGCAGTACTTC. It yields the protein CASSQAVSGYEQYF.

CDR3 bases: TGCGCCAGCAGCCAAGATCTTAATATTGGCGGTGAAGCTTTCTTT. Translating it yields CASSQDLNIGGEAFF. This chain uses TRBV4-1 with TRBJ1-1; D gene unclear. This CDR3 region has 15 residues. The ends were cut back, 0 bases at V and 7 bases at J, with 15 bases in the middle. Germline CDR1 and CDR2: MGHRA and YSYEKL.